This T cell receptor (beta chain) was observed in a study of blood T cell repertoires in COVID-19. Overall study: PBMCs, B-cell-depleted T cells, or T cells provided the cDNA or gDNA that made up the material.

Clones were sequenced by immunoSEQ multiplex PCR, and TCRdb holds only the in-frame ones, with some missing. The sample lists about 74,000 clones, roughly 84% occurring once. As regards this clone: Other DNA sequences of this sample code for an identical CDR3.

The V gene lost 0 bases and the J gene lost 3 bases, with 13 bases spanning the gap. This CDR3 region has 15 residues. Germline loops: CDR1 SGHRS, CDR2 YFSETQ. The chain carries TRBV5-1 and TRBJ2-7; perhaps TRBD1 as D (6 bases). The receptor's source is an older man with active or convalescent COVID-19. Sequences were obtained from peripheral blood. As DNA, the CDR3 is TGCGCCAGCAGCTTGGGAGGTCAGGGGAGCTACGAGCAGTACTTC. Translated, it gives CASSLGGQGSYEQYF.